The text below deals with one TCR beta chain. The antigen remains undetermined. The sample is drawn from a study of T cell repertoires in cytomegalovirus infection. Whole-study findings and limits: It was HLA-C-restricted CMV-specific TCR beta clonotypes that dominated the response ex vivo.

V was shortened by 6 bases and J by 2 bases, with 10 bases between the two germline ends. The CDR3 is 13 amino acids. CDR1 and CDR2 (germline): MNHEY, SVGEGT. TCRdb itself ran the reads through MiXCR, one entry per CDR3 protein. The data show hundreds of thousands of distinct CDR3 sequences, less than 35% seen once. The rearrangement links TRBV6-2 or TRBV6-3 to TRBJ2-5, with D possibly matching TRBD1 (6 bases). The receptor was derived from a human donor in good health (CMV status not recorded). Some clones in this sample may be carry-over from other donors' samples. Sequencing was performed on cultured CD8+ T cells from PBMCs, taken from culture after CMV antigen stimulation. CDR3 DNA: TGTGCCAGCAGGAGAAGGGGGCAAGAGACCCAGTACTTC. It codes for CASRRRGQETQYF.